Below are 30 T cell receptor beta chains sequenced from a single sample in a study of blood T cell repertoires in COVID-19. Some clones are missing from TCRdb's copy, which holds only in-frame ones; the method was immunoSEQ multiplex PCR. Of some 130,000 clones in the sample, 60% to 80% are singletons; the top ten hold about a tenth. The sample was peripheral blood. Receptor source: a man in his sixties who had recovered from COVID-19.

The rearrangement links TRBV28 to TRBJ1-2, with D unclear. The CDR3 has 12 amino acids. Trimming pared 2 bases from V and 7 bases from J, leaving 8 bases between. Germline assignment: CDR1 MDHEN and CDR2 SYDVKM. Here the CDR3 reads CASSLLERGYTF. The CDR3 nucleotides are TGTGCCAGCAGTTTACTGGAGCGTGGCTACACCTTC.

This clone was recorded a few times. This chain connects TRBV6-2 or TRBV6-3 to TRBJ2-1; TRBD2 agrees at 13 bases. Germline V gene lookup returns CDR1 MNHEY and CDR2 SVGEGT. This CDR3 has 18 amino acids. V lost 5 bases to trimming and J lost 7 bases; unmatched junction nucleotides: 14. CDR3 protein: CASSGHGLAGEYRNEQFF. The CDR3 DNA follows: TGTGCCAGCAGTGGACACGGACTAGCGGGAGAATATCGAAATGAGCAGTTCTTC.

The CDR3 loop is CASSLNRNNSPLHF. CDR3 nucleotides: TGTGCCAGCAGCCTAAACAGGAATAATTCACCCCTCCACTTT. V usage is TRBV7-2 and J usage is TRBJ1-6, with D perhaps TRBD1 (5 bases). Deletions cut 5 bases from V and 5 bases from J, with 10 bases between. This CDR3 is 14 amino acids long. Germline assignment: CDR1 SGHTA and CDR2 FQGNSA.

V and J are TRBV6-2 or TRBV6-3 and TRBJ2-3, with TRBD2 identical over 11 bases. The CDR3 runs 21 residues. Germline V gene sequence: CDR1 MNHEY, CDR2 SVGEGT. Trimming took 0 bases from V and 2 from J; bases not matched to a gene: 16. The CDR3 region has the DNA TGTGCCAGCAGTTACTCGACTGCTAGGACCGGGACTAGCGGATACACAGATACGCAGTATTTT. This encodes CASSYSTARTGTSGYTDTQYF.

This chain connects TRBV27 to TRBJ2-3; 9 bases match TRBD1. The CDR3 extends over 14 amino acids. The V and J ends lost 5 bases and 4 bases, in that order; junction bases with no gene match: 4. From germline, CDR1 is MNHEY and CDR2 SMNVEV (reference sequence). In DNA form, the CDR3 reads TGTGCCAGCAGTGACCGACAGGGGGCAGATACGCAGTATTTT. This encodes CASSDRQGADTQYF.

The genes are TRBV4-2 and TRBJ2-1, with 10 bases identical to TRBD2. This CDR3 is 15 amino acids long. The V segment lost 5 bases and the J segment 8 bases; nucleotides outside the gene matches: 9. CDR1 is LGHNA, CDR2 YNFKEQ, per germline. The CDR3 nucleotides read TGTGCCAGCAGCTTCACTAGCGGGGACACGGATGAGCAGTTCTTC. Amino acid sequence: CASSFTSGDTDEQFF.

V usage is TRBV19 and J usage is TRBJ1-1, with unresolved D. The CDR3 sequence is 14 residues long. Germline loops: CDR1 LNHDA, CDR2 SQIVND (reference sequence). The germline V and J ends were trimmed by 4 bases and 0 bases, with 9 bases remaining between them. This CDR3 reads CASSTSVLNTEAFF. In nucleotides, the CDR3 is TGTGCCAGTAGTACCAGTGTCCTGAACACTGAAGCTTTCTTT. Together with reference TRBV19 and TRBJ1-1, the CDR3 gives the full variable domain: DGGITQSPKYLFRKEGQNVTLSCEQNLNHDAMYWYRQDPGQGLRLIYYSQIVNDFQKGDIAEGYSVSREKKESFPLTVTSAQKNPTAFYLCASSTSVLNTEAFFGQGTRLTVV.

This chain joins TRBV5-1 and TRBJ1-1; 11 positions match TRBD1. Unmatched junction bases numbered 9, after V lost 4 bases and J lost 4 bases. In germline, CDR1 is SGHRS, CDR2 YFSETQ. This CDR3 contains 16 residues. The CDR3 DNA reads TGCGCCAGCAGCCTGGACAGGGGGCGGGTCGGCACTGAAGCTTTCTTT. Amino acids: CASSLDRGRVGTEAFF.

The chain carries TRBV12-3 or TRBV12-4 and TRBJ1-2; 9 bases fit TRBD1. The CDR3 has 13 residues. V dropped 7 bases and J dropped 8; count of bases not matched to a gene: 8. As DNA, the CDR3 is TGTGCCAGCATGAGTACAGGGGGCGCCGGCTACACCTTC. Protein: CASMSTGGAGYTF.

V and J are TRBV30 and TRBJ1-3; D call uncertain. Between the trimmed V and J ends, which lost 2 bases and 3 bases, there was a span of 14 bases. Germline V gene lookup returns CDR1 GTSNPN and CDR2 SVGIG (reference sequence). The CDR3 covers 15 residues. This chain's CDR3 is CAWSPARVFGNTIYF. In DNA, the CDR3 is TGTGCCTGGAGTCCAGCGAGGGTGTTTGGAAACACCATATATTTT. The variable domain in full, with the rest retrieved from reference TRBV30 and TRBJ1-3, is SQTIHQWPATLVQPVGSPLSLECTVEGTSNPNLYWYRQAAGRGLQLLFYSVGIGQISSEVPQNLSASRPQDRQFILSSKKLLLSDSGFYLCAWSPARVFGNTIYFGEGSWLTVV.

The V call is TRBV4-2, the J call TRBJ2-3; 9 positions agree with TRBD2. This CDR3 is built from 17 residues. Germline V gene lookup returns CDR1 LGHNA and CDR2 YNFKEQ. The trim removed 0 bases at V and 3 bases at J, leaving 7 bases unmatched. This CDR3 is CASSQDPRGGGTDTQYF. CDR3 DNA: TGTGCCAGCAGCCAAGATCCGCGGGGGGGCGGGACAGATACGCAGTATTTT.

The chain uses TRBV9 and TRBJ1-2, with TRBD1 identical over 8 bases. This CDR3 has 15 amino acids. Germline V gives CDR1 SGDLS, CDR2 YYNGEE. Losses at the gene ends were 0 bases for V and 2 bases for J; bases not matched to a gene: 3. CDR3 region: CASSVAPGGNYGYTF. CDR3 coding DNA: TGTGCCAGCAGCGTAGCTCCAGGGGGCAACTATGGCTACACCTTC.

V gene TRBV6-6 combines with J gene TRBJ1-6; D ambiguous. V lost 6 bases and J lost 6, with 15 bases in between. Germline V gene sequence: CDR1 MNHNY, CDR2 SVGAGI (reference sequence). This CDR3 has 15 residues. In DNA form, the CDR3 reads TGTGCCAGCAGCCCCGGGTCTGCCGGTAATTCACCCCTCCACTTT. This gives the protein CASSPGSAGNSPLHF.

This rearrangement joins TRBV28 to TRBJ2-4; 7 bases match TRBD2. V gave up 11 bases and J gave up 1 base; unmatched junction bases: 11. This CDR3 contains 15 residues. Germline V gene data show CDR1 as MDHEN and CDR2 as SYDVKM. The CDR3 sequence: CARGLWGGAKNIQYF. The CDR3 nucleotides read TGTGCCCGCGGACTCTGGGGGGGGGCCAAAAACATTCAGTACTTC. The whole variable domain, filled in from reference TRBV28 and TRBJ2-4, reads DVKVTQSSRYLVKRTGEKVFLECVQDMDHENMFWYRQDPGLGLRLIYFSYDVKMKEKGDIPEGYSVSREKKERFSLILESASTNQTSMYLCARGLWGGAKNIQYFGAGTRLSVL.

This clone was counted once. This sequence joins TRBV10-3 and TRBJ2-1, with 9 positions matching TRBD2. With 3 bases clipped from V and 8 bases from J, the junction kept 8 bases outside the gene matches. This CDR3 has 15 residues. Germline CDR1 and CDR2: ENHRY and SYGVKD. DNA of the CDR3: TGTGCCATCAGTGAAGGTGCGGGAGGGGGCGATGAGCAGTTCTTC. This encodes CAISEGAGGGDEQFF.

The genes are TRBV30 and TRBJ1-2; D is uncertain. The germline V and J ends were trimmed by 0 bases and 3 bases, with 11 bases remaining between them. The CDR3 is made up of 14 amino acids. Germline V gene sequence: CDR1 GTSNPN, CDR2 SVGIG (reference sequence). CDR3 bases: TGTGCCTGGAGTGTGGGCACTAGGGACTATGGCTACACCTTC. This translates into CAWSVGTRDYGYTF.

The genes are TRBV5-4 and TRBJ2-2, with D possibly matching TRBD1 (6 bases). CDR3 length: 15 amino acids. Between the trimmed V and J ends, which lost 0 bases and 7 bases, there was a span of 13 bases. CDR1 SGHNT and CDR2 YYREEE come from the germline V gene (reference sequence). CDR3 nucleotide sequence: TGTGCCAGCAGCTTGGGAGGTAGAGGGGGCGGGGAGCTGTTTTTT. It yields the protein CASSLGGRGGGELFF.

The V call is TRBV19, the J call TRBJ1-3; D call uncertain. Germline loops: CDR1 LNHDA, CDR2 SQIVND (reference sequence). CDR3 length: 14 amino acids. V lost 4 bases, J lost 0 bases, and 7 bases lay in between. The CDR3 sequence: CASSKQSSGNTIYF. In DNA, the CDR3 is TGTGCCAGTAGTAAACAGAGCTCTGGAAACACCATATATTTT.

The V gene is TRBV3-1 (or the pseudogene TRBV3-2), the J gene TRBJ1-3; 7 bases fit TRBD1. The CDR3 loop spans 16 amino acids. Germline CDR1 LGHDT, CDR2 YNNKEL (reference sequence). Trimming at V came to 4 bases and at J to 4 bases, leaving 10 bases not matched to a gene. DNA for the CDR3: TGTGCCAGCAGCCCATTCTCCGGGACAGCCGGAAACACCATATATTTT. Protein sequence: CASSPFSGTAGNTIYF.

This rearrangement joins TRBV13 to TRBJ2-3; 9 bases are a match to TRBD1. Germline assignment: CDR1 PRHDT and CDR2 FYEKMQ (reference sequence). The CDR3 extends over 16 amino acids. J was trimmed by 8 bases and V by 3 bases; bases with no gene match: 12. The CDR3 region has the DNA TGTGCCAGCAGCTTCCGCACAGGGGGCAAGTTCGGTACGCAGTATTTT. As protein: CASSFRTGGKFGTQYF.

The genes are TRBV3-1 (or the pseudogene TRBV3-2) and TRBJ1-2; the D gene is possibly TRBD1 (6 bases). This CDR3 region has 15 residues. Germline lookup yields CDR1 LGHDT and CDR2 YNNKEL (reference sequence). The V and J ends lost 1 base and 1 base respectively, with 10 bases between them. CDR3 DNA sequence: TGTGCCAGCAGCCAAGCAGGGGCCGTTAACTATGGCTACACCTTC. It specifies CASSQAGAVNYGYTF.

The rearrangement links TRBV5-1 to TRBJ1-3; the D is unclear. Germline lookup yields CDR1 SGHRS and CDR2 YFSETQ. The CDR3 runs 15 residues. The germline V and J ends were trimmed by 1 base and 0 bases, with 8 bases remaining between them. The CDR3 coding sequence is TGCGCCAGCAGCTTGACCGCAGTCTCTGGAAACACCATATATTTT. Amino acids: CASSLTAVSGNTIYF.

This chain joins TRBV12-3 or TRBV12-4 and TRBJ1-3; D unclear. The germline V and J ends were trimmed by 3 bases and 4 bases, with 4 bases remaining between them. The CDR3 length is 12 residues. The CDR3 reads CASSFLGNTIYF. The CDR3 region has the DNA TGTGCCAGCAGTTTTCTGGGAAACACCATATATTTT.

This sequence joins TRBV5-6 and TRBJ2-1; 9 bases are shared with TRBD2. In germline, CDR1 is SGHDT, CDR2 YYEEEE. Trimming cost V 4 bases and J 6 bases; bases outside gene matches: 2. This CDR3 contains 13 residues. CDR3: CASSGTSLNEQFF. As DNA, the CDR3 is TGTGCCAGCAGCGGGACTAGCCTCAATGAGCAGTTCTTC.

CDR3 coding DNA: TGTGCCTGGAGTGTATGGGCAGCTGGCTACACCTTC. Protein product: CAWSVWAAGYTF. V gene TRBV30 combines with J gene TRBJ1-2; no firm D call. V was cut by 0 bases and J by 7 bases, with 9 bases left in between. The germline V gene has CDR1 GTSNPN and CDR2 SVGIG (reference sequence). The CDR3 has 12 amino acids.

The sample holds a few counts of this clone. The DNA for the CDR3 is TGTGCCAGCAGTTGGGGCAGTAACTACGAGCAGTACTTC. It translates to CASSWGSNYEQYF. The J gene is TRBJ2-7, the V gene TRBV6-2 or TRBV6-3; weak D call: TRBD1 (5 bases). Germline assignment: CDR1 MNHEY and CDR2 SVGEGT. The V end lost 4 bases, the J end lost 3 bases, and 10 bases lay between the germline ends. The CDR3 sequence is 13 residues long.

This clone came up once. The rearrangement links TRBV2 to TRBJ1-4; D might be TRBD1 (5 bases). The CDR3 spans 14 residues. Looked up from germline, CDR1 is SNHLY and CDR2 is FYNNEI. V was shortened by 9 bases and J by 2 bases, with 13 bases between the two germline ends. In nucleotides, the CDR3 is TGTGCCAGAATCCTTGACAGTACTAATGAAAAACTGTTTTTT. It yields the protein CARILDSTNEKLFF.

A word on this clone: A much larger clone differs by one base, so this may be a read error. The chain couples TRBV27 to TRBJ2-7; maybe TRBD2 (5 bases). Trimming shortened V by 6 bases and J by 3 bases, and 6 bases separated the two germline ends. Per the germline V gene, CDR1 is MNHEY and CDR2 is SMNVEV (reference sequence). The CDR3 loop spans 11 amino acids. The CDR3 DNA follows: TGTGCCAGCAGCCGGGACTACGAGCAGTACTTC. It encodes CASSRDYEQYF.

The V gene is TRBV9, the J gene TRBJ2-3; D possibly corresponds to TRBD1 (5 bases). The CDR3 runs 15 residues. Trimming left V 4 bases short and J 4 bases short, with 16 bases between. Germline V gene lookup returns CDR1 SGDLS and CDR2 YYNGEE. CDR3 loop: CASSPPPGAADTQYF. The CDR3 nucleotides are TGTGCCAGCAGCCCACCGCCTGGGGCCGCAGATACGCAGTATTTT.

This clone has only one observation. The V gene is TRBV19, the J gene TRBJ1-5; D is uncertain. V dropped 6 bases and J dropped 0 bases, with 12 bases sitting between them. Germline V CDR1 and CDR2: LNHDA, SQIVND (reference sequence). CDR3 length equals 15 residues. The CDR3 here is CASRGGRNSNQPQHF. The CDR3 bases are TGTGCCAGTAGAGGCGGCAGAAATAGCAATCAGCCCCAGCATTTT.